Here is one T cell receptor (beta chain) with its context. The antigen remains unidentified. This sample was included in a study of a mutant IDH1 vaccine in newly diagnosed glioma. Study background: Treated patients, roughly 60% male and roughly 40% female, averaged around 40 years of age. Standard pretreatment was either radiotherapy, temozolomide, or, for most, radiochemotherapy with temozolomide. Study observations and caveats: 80% to 95% of patients showed vaccine-induced immune responses across multiple MHC alleles. It seemed that pseudoprogression was not linked to changes in the top peripheral T cell clonotypes.

As to time point: week 11, during vaccination. The vaccine gave 300 ug of a 20-mer mutant IDH1 peptide subcutaneously per dose. The germline V gene encodes CDR1 SGHTA and CDR2 FQGNSA. The V end was cut by 5 bases, the J end by 8 bases, with 16 bases between. CDR3 length: 14 residues. TCRdb's table, derived via immunoSEQ multiplex PCR, lists solely in-frame clones and lacks some. The sample lists roughly 120,000 clones, roughly 78% occurring once. This TCR was sampled from a man aged 40-49 years with glioma. The chain uses TRBV7-2 and TRBJ2-1; tentative D call: TRBD1 (5 bases). The sequencing here drew on PBMCs, taken from a glioma patient whose treatment included an IDH1 peptide vaccine. The CDR3 is CASSLGAREHEQFF. CDR3 bases: TGTGCCAGCAGCCTAGGGGCCCGAGAGCATGAGCAGTTCTTC.